The 26 T cell receptor beta chains given below trace back to one sample, sequenced in a study of T cell repertoires in cytomegalovirus infection. For these TCRs, the target antigens are not known. Via MiXCR, TCRdb re-called the reads, giving one row per CDR3 protein. The sample comprises about 770,000 distinct CDR3 sequences, under 35% of which are singletons, and under 15% rests with the top ten. Sequencing used cultured CD8+ T cells from PBMCs, obtained from culture after CMV antigen stimulation. These receptors originate from a human donor in good health (CMV status not recorded). Some clones in this sample may be carry-over from other donors' samples.

This chain uses TRBV11-1 with TRBJ2-5; no reliable D call. Trimming took 5 bases from V and 4 from J, leaving 20 bases between them. The CDR3 sequence is 16 residues long. Germline CDR1 and CDR2: SGHAT and FQDESV (reference sequence). CDR3 sequence: CASSPQAPRWGETQYF. Written as DNA, the CDR3 is TGTGCCAGCAGCCCGCAGGCACCCCGGTGGGGAGAGACCCAGTACTTC.

This chain links TRBV11-3 with TRBJ1-2; D not certain. The germline CDR1 and CDR2 sequences are SGHNT and YENEEA. Trimming removed 4 bases at V and 0 bases at J, with 12 bases between. CDR3 length: 15 amino acids. CDR3 amino acids: CASSSPSTANYGYTF. In nucleotides, the CDR3 is TGTGCCAGCAGCTCCCCTTCAACAGCTAACTATGGCTACACCTTC.

The chain carries TRBV25-1 and TRBJ1-1; D gene uncertain. This CDR3 has 15 amino acids. V gave up 4 bases and J gave up 1 base, with 13 bases separating them. Looked up from germline, CDR1 is MGHDK and CDR2 is SYGVNS. As DNA, the CDR3 is TGTGCCAGCAGTGGGAGGTGGGCAGGGAACACTGAAGCTTTCTTT. As protein: CASSGRWAGNTEAFF.

This clonotype was seen at least ten times. This chain links TRBV5-1 with TRBJ2-2; D remains ambiguous. Per the germline V gene, CDR1 is SGHRS and CDR2 is YFSETQ. The CDR3 sequence is 15 residues long. V dropped 5 bases and J dropped 1 base, with 12 bases sitting between them. In DNA, the CDR3 is TGCGCCAGCAGAGAAGGCTCGGTGAACACCGGGGAGCTGTTTTTT. Its protein is CASREGSVNTGELFF.

In this sample, this clonotype turned up a few times. V is TRBV27 and J is TRBJ2-1; D gene uncertain. The CDR3 extends over 13 amino acids. V lost 3 bases to trimming and J lost 5 bases, with 8 bases between them. Germline V CDR1 and CDR2: MNHEY, SMNVEV (reference sequence). CDR3 DNA: TGTGCCAGCAGTTTTGGGTTGAACAATGAGCAGTTCTTC. It yields the protein CASSFGLNNEQFF.

V is TRBV7-9 and J is TRBJ2-7; 7 nucleotides match TRBD1. There are 11 residues in the CDR3. The J segment lost 7 bases and the V segment lost 8 bases, leaving 5 bases of the junction unmatched. From germline, CDR1 is SEHNR and CDR2 FQNEAQ (reference sequence). The CDR3 loop reads CASGQAFEQYF. CDR3 nucleotides: TGTGCCAGCGGACAGGCGTTTGAGCAGTACTTC.

At least ten counts were recorded for this clonotype. The V and J genes are TRBV7-6 and TRBJ2-2; D uncertain. The CDR3 is 17 amino acids. V was clipped by 2 bases and J by 3 bases, with 16 bases between them. Looked up from germline, CDR1 is SGHVS and CDR2 is FNYEAQ. Here the CDR3 reads CASSLSDVRLDTGELFF. For the CDR3, the DNA is TGTGCCAGCAGCTTATCCGACGTAAGGCTAGACACCGGGGAGCTGTTTTTT.

This clonotype was picked up a small number of times. The chain couples TRBV6-1 to TRBJ2-5; perhaps TRBD2 as D (5 bases). The CDR3 loop spans 15 amino acids. CDR1 and CDR2 (germline): MNHNS, SASEGT. V lost 6 bases and J lost 3, with 17 bases in between. CDR3 nucleotide sequence: TGTGCCAGCAGCCCCTTAACAGAGGGTAAAGAGACCCAGTACTTC. It is translated as CASSPLTEGKETQYF.

The chain joins TRBV7-9 to TRBJ2-2, with D uncertain. V shed 7 bases and J shed 5 bases, with 11 bases lying between them. This CDR3 comprises 13 residues. Looked up from germline, CDR1 is SEHNR and CDR2 is FQNEAQ (reference sequence). The CDR3 reads CASTRQGTGELFF. The CDR3 DNA follows: TGTGCCAGCACCCGGCAAGGGACCGGGGAGCTGTTTTTT. The variable domain in full, with the rest retrieved from reference TRBV7-9 and TRBJ2-2, is DTGVSQNPRHKITKRGQNVTFRCDPISEHNRLYWYRQTLGQGPEFLTYFQNEAQLEKSRLLSDRFSAERPKGSFSTLEIQRTEQGDSAMYLCASTRQGTGELFFGEGSRLTVL.

The chain's CDR3 is CASSTTGQAIGYIQYF. The CDR3 DNA is TGTGCCAGCAGTACGACAGGGCAGGCCATTGGGTACATTCAGTACTTC. The chain joins TRBV2 to TRBJ2-4; 7 positions match TRBD1. The V gene's germline CDR1 is SNHLY and CDR2 FYNNEI. V shed 5 bases and J 8 bases; nucleotides not matched to a gene: 15. The length of the CDR3 is 16 residues.

This clonotype occurred a few times. The rearrangement links TRBV20-1 to TRBJ2-2; D remains unclear. Germline-derived CDR1 and CDR2 are DFQATT and SNEGSKA (reference sequence). The V gene lost 0 bases and the J gene lost 1 base, with 6 bases spanning the gap. The CDR3 is made up of 14 amino acids. The DNA of the CDR3 is TGCAGTGCTAGAGACAGAAAGAACACCGGGGAGCTGTTTTTT. Translated, it gives CSARDRKNTGELFF.

This clonotype was observed many times. This rearrangement joins TRBV19 to TRBJ2-1, with TRBD1 matching 10 bases. This CDR3 is 16 amino acids long. Trimming cost V 7 bases and J 9 bases; bases outside gene matches: 15. Germline CDR1 and CDR2: LNHDA and SQIVND (reference sequence). This CDR3 is CASNPNLGQGKGEQFF. The CDR3 DNA sequence: TGTGCCAGTAACCCCAACCTGGGACAGGGGAAAGGTGAGCAGTTCTTC.

In its sample, this clonotype was seen a few times. The rearrangement links TRBV4-1 to TRBJ1-2; 8 nucleotides match TRBD1. Germline CDR1 MGHRA, CDR2 YSYEKL. The CDR3 totals 16 residues. Germline trimming cut 0 bases from V and 2 bases from J; bases unmatched to any gene: 5. CDR3 in DNA: TGCGCCAGCAGCCAAGACTGGGGACAGGTCAACTATGGCTACACCTTC. It encodes CASSQDWGQVNYGYTF.

The V call is TRBV27, the J call TRBJ2-1; D unresolved. CDR3 length: 12 residues. With 7 bases removed from V and 5 bases from J, the gap between germline ends came to 9 bases. Germline loops: CDR1 MNHEY, CDR2 SMNVEV (reference sequence). The CDR3, as DNA: TGTGCCAGCAAAAAACGGGACAATGAGCAGTTCTTC. As protein: CASKKRDNEQFF.

This clonotype was found a few times. The chain combines TRBV27 with TRBJ2-3; possibly TRBD1 for D (5 bases). V was trimmed by 3 bases and J by 5 bases, leaving 24 bases between them. The CDR3 has 18 amino acids. Germline-derived CDR1 and CDR2 are MNHEY and SMNVEV (reference sequence). DNA of the CDR3: TGTGCCAGCAGTTTGCTGGACGGGCTAGGGGTAGATAGAGATACGCAGTATTTT. This gives the protein CASSLLDGLGVDRDTQYF.

The V and J genes are TRBV19 and TRBJ2-2; D is undetermined. Germline loops: CDR1 LNHDA, CDR2 SQIVND (reference sequence). V dropped 5 bases and J dropped 4 bases, with 5 bases sitting between them. CDR3 size: 12 residues. The CDR3 here is CASSHGTGELFF. DNA for the CDR3: TGTGCCAGTAGTCACGGCACCGGGGAGCTGTTTTTT.

The genes are TRBV28 and TRBJ1-5, with 7 bases aligning to TRBD1. CDR3 length: 14 residues. After removal of 6 bases from V and 1 base from J, the junction contained 3 bases not matched to a gene. CDR1 MDHEN and CDR2 SYDVKM come from the germline V gene. CDR3 sequence (DNA): TGTGCCAGCAGCGACAGGGCAAGCAATCAGCCCCAGCATTTT. This translates into CASSDRASNQPQHF.

At least ten counts were recorded for this clonotype. The chain uses TRBV7-8 and TRBJ2-1, with 10 bases fitting TRBD2. The CDR3 covers 18 residues. In germline, CDR1 is SGHVS, CDR2 FQNEAQ. V dropped 3 bases and J dropped 8; count of bases not matched to a gene: 16. CDR3 residues: CASSLSRRGAGGIYEQFF. The CDR3 bases are TGTGCCAGCAGCTTGAGCCGACGGGGAGCGGGGGGGATCTATGAGCAGTTCTTC.

This clonotype was detected only a few times. The CDR3 nucleotides are TGTGCCAGCAGCGACCGGGACAGGGACTATGGCTACACCTTC. Translation: CASSDRDRDYGYTF. The V and J genes are TRBV2 and TRBJ1-2, with TRBD1 matching over 9 bases. J was trimmed by 3 bases and V by 6 bases; bases with no gene match: 5. The CDR3 is 14 amino acids. Per germline, CDR1 SNHLY and CDR2 FYNNEI.

This clonotype was seen a handful of times. J is TRBJ2-5 and V is TRBV6-1; D tentatively fits TRBD1 or TRBD2 (5 bases each). The germline V gene encodes CDR1 MNHNS and CDR2 SASEGT. Trimming removed 8 bases from V and 0 bases from J, with 16 bases in between. The CDR3 is 15 residues long. CDR3 in amino acids: CASPPRDPYQETQYF. The CDR3 DNA sequence: TGTGCCAGCCCGCCCAGGGACCCGTACCAAGAGACCCAGTACTTC.

This clonotype has just a few counts. The chain combines TRBV7-6 with TRBJ2-5; TRBD2 matches 13 bases. This CDR3 is 17 amino acids long. The ends lost 5 bases at V and 2 bases at J; junction bases unmatched: 8. CDR1 is SGHVS and CDR2 is FNYEAQ in the germline V gene. The CDR3 reads CASSPGLAGSSQETQYF. CDR3 nucleotide sequence: TGTGCCAGCAGCCCGGGACTAGCGGGGAGCTCTCAAGAGACCCAGTACTTC. Looking up the rest from reference TRBV7-6 and TRBJ2-5 gives the full variable domain: GAGVSQSPRYKVTKRGQDVALRCDPISGHVSLYWYRQALGQGPEFLTYFNYEAQQDKSGLPNDRFSAERPEGSISTLTIQRTEQRDSAMYRCASSPGLAGSSQETQYFGPGTRLLVL.

This clonotype was recorded many times. The rearrangement uses TRBV7-2 and TRBJ2-1; 10 bases match TRBD2. Unmatched junction bases numbered 4, after V lost 2 bases and J lost 0 bases. The CDR3 spans 17 residues. The V gene's germline CDR1 is SGHTA and CDR2 FQGNSA. CDR3 sequence reads: CASSLWLAGVSYNEQFF. In nucleotides, the CDR3 is TGTGCCAGCAGCTTATGGCTAGCGGGGGTCTCCTACAATGAGCAGTTCTTC.

This clonotype was seen only a few times. The chain is built from TRBV29-1 and TRBJ1-6, with D uncertain. This CDR3 has 14 residues. Germline CDR1 is SQVTM and CDR2 is ANQGSEA. V was trimmed by 6 bases and J by 0 bases, leaving 9 bases between them. CDR3 in DNA: TGCAGCGTGAGGCTGGACTCCTATAATTCACCCCTCCACTTT. This translates into CSVRLDSYNSPLHF.

In this sample, this clonotype turned up many times. The chain combines TRBV7-8 with TRBJ2-1, with 9 nucleotides matching TRBD2. Germline CDR1 is SGHVS and CDR2 is FQNEAQ. V dropped 2 bases and J dropped 3; count of bases not matched to a gene: 5. This CDR3 contains 16 residues. The CDR3 spells CASSLHSGGYYNEQFF. CDR3 nucleotide sequence: TGTGCCAGCAGCTTACATAGCGGGGGATACTACAATGAGCAGTTCTTC.

V is TRBV2 and J is TRBJ2-7; TRBD1 aligns across 8 bases. The CDR3 is 14 amino acids. The trim removed 7 bases at V and 2 bases at J, leaving 7 bases unmatched. The V gene's germline CDR1 is SNHLY and CDR2 FYNNEI. The CDR3 DNA sequence: TGTGCCAGCAAGGGACAGGATATGACCTACGAGCAGTACTTC. It encodes CASKGQDMTYEQYF.

This clonotype appeared many times. J is TRBJ1-1 and V is TRBV7-2; maybe TRBD1 (5 bases). The germline CDR1 and CDR2 sequences are SGHTA and FQGNSA. This CDR3 region has 14 residues. V lost 5 bases, J lost 6 bases, and 16 bases lay in between. This chain's CDR3 is CASSVDKGTPEAFF. CDR3 DNA sequence: TGTGCCAGCAGCGTAGACAAAGGGACCCCTGAAGCTTTCTTT.